Listed below are T cell receptor beta chains from one sample, sequenced in a study of T cells after yellow fever vaccination. TCRdb redid the calling of the 5' RACE reads with MiXCR, one entry per CDR3 protein. The sample holds about 230,000 distinct CDR3 sequences, over 6.5% seen once. The sequencing here drew on CD4+ T cells sorted from PBMCs, taken on the day of the yellow fever booster vaccination. These receptors were obtained from a man aged 25 to 40 who received the YFV17D yellow fever vaccine. CDR3s include the opening cysteine and the closing phenylalanine or tryptophan. D genes are given only for firm matches. Clone size, where shown, is once, few, many, or a class for clones that have expanded.

clone_size	d_call	v_call	j_call	cdr3_aa	cdr3_nt
few	-	TRBV6-1	TRBJ2-6	CASRQSGSSGANVLTF	TGTGCCAGCAGGCAATCGGGGAGCTCTGGGGCCAACGTCCTGACTTTC
-	-	TRBV20-1	TRBJ2-3	CSAHNPSRRGFLDTQYF	TGCAGTGCCCATAACCCTAGCAGGAGGGGGTTTTTAGATACGCAGTATTTT
few	-	TRBV10-3	TRBJ1-3	CAISEDNSGNTIYF	TGTGCCATCAGTGAAGATAACTCTGGAAACACCATATATTTT
-	-	TRBV7-3	TRBJ2-1	CASSLGGHEQFF	TGTGCCAGCAGCTTAGGGGGTCATGAGCAGTTCTTC
-	-	TRBV7-9	TRBJ2-5	CASSTGPSFLETQYF	TGTGCCAGCAGTACCGGACCTTCTTTCTTGGAGACCCAGTACTTC
-	-	TRBV12-3/TRBV12-4	TRBJ2-1	CASSPQPNEQFF	TGTGCCAGCAGTCCACAGCCTAATGAGCAGTTCTTC
few	-	TRBV7-8	TRBJ2-5	CASSLVGLAFQETQYF	TGTGCCAGCAGCTTAGTTGGGCTAGCGTTTCAAGAGACCCAGTACTTC
few	-	TRBV18	TRBJ1-3	CASSPLPGASGNTIYF	TGTGCCAGCTCACCTCTTCCCGGGGCTTCTGGAAACACCATATATTTT
-	-	TRBV29-1	TRBJ2-5	CSVEGFEETQYF	TGCAGCGTTGAAGGATTTGAAGAGACCCAGTACTTC
-	TRBD1	TRBV20-1	TRBJ2-3	CSAREWDRGTDTQYF	TGCAGTGCTAGAGAGTGGGACAGGGGTACAGATACGCAGTATTTT
-	TRBD2	TRBV29-1	TRBJ2-7	CSVGLAGEGQYF	TGCAGCGTGGGACTAGCGGGAGAAGGGCAGTACTTC
-	-	TRBV7-9	TRBJ2-3	CASSSQGFAQYF	TGTGCCAGCAGCTCTCAGGGGTTTGCGCAGTATTTT
-	TRBD2	TRBV20-1	TRBJ2-3	CSARAGGPQDTQYF	TGCAGTGCGAGGGCGGGAGGACCCCAAGATACGCAGTATTTT
-	TRBD2	TRBV5-1	TRBJ2-1	CASSFSGTSSNEQFF	TGCGCCAGCAGCTTTAGCGGGACCTCTTCCAATGAGCAGTTCTTC
-	TRBD1	TRBV7-2	TRBJ1-2	CASSLRDSRGYTF	TGTGCCAGCAGCTTACGGGACAGCCGTGGCTACACCTTC
-	-	TRBV28	TRBJ2-7	CASSLKYRDYEQYF	TGTGCCAGCAGTTTAAAGTACAGGGACTACGAGCAGTACTTC
few	-	TRBV7-2	TRBJ2-7	CASSLQEGLPYEQYF	TGTGCCAGCAGCTTGCAGGAGGGCCTTCCCTACGAGCAGTACTTC
few	-	TRBV19	TRBJ2-3	CASSIMDTQYF	TGTGCCAGTAGTATTATGGATACGCAGTATTTT
many	-	TRBV7-2	TRBJ2-7	CASSFGIGGYEQYF	TGTGCCAGCAGCTTCGGGATTGGGGGGTACGAGCAGTACTTC
many	TRBD2	TRBV6-1	TRBJ2-1	CASRNPFIAGGFKQFF	TGTGCCAGCAGAAATCCTTTTATAGCGGGAGGTTTTAAGCAGTTCTTC
few	TRBD2	TRBV7-2	TRBJ2-7	CASSYSGKSSYEQYF	TGTGCCAGCAGTTATAGCGGGAAGAGCTCCTACGAGCAGTACTTC
many	-	TRBV15	TRBJ2-3	CATSRDQAGWDTQYF	TGTGCCACCAGCAGAGATCAGGCAGGCTGGGATACGCAGTATTTT
many	-	TRBV7-6	TRBJ2-3	CASSFSRENRGDTQYF	TGTGCCAGCAGCTTCTCGCGGGAGAACAGGGGAGATACGCAGTATTTT
-	TRBD2	TRBV20-1	TRBJ2-1	CSAEPSGRASTKQFF	TGCAGTGCTGAGCCAAGCGGGAGGGCGTCAACAAAGCAGTTCTTC
-	TRBD2	TRBV9	TRBJ2-5	CASSVSAGEETQYF	TGTGCCAGCAGCGTTTCAGCGGGAGAGGAGACCCAGTACTTC
many	-	TRBV18	TRBJ2-3	CASSPLVTYTQYF	TGTGCCAGCTCACCACTTGTGACTTATACGCAGTATTTT
-	-	TRBV6-5	TRBJ2-7	CASSYLTAREQYF	TGTGCCAGCAGTTACTTGACCGCGCGGGAGCAGTACTTC
many	TRBD2	TRBV5-1	TRBJ2-3	CASSLAGGGRDTQYF	TGCGCCAGCAGCTTGGCGGGGGGAGGGCGAGATACGCAGTATTTT
few	-	TRBV20-1	TRBJ2-5	CRPGPRMETQYF	TGCAGACCGGGACCGCGGATGGAGACCCAGTACTTC
many	-	TRBV7-2	TRBJ2-5	CASSLRGAQETQYF	TGTGCCAGCAGCTTACGGGGGGCCCAAGAGACCCAGTACTTC
few	TRBD2	TRBV28	TRBJ2-3	CASSSQTLLAHTQYF	TGTGCCAGCAGTTCTCAAACCCTACTAGCGCATACGCAGTATTTT
-	-	TRBV21-1	TRBJ1-2	CASSKTYRGDYGYTF	TGTGCCAGCAGCAAAACATACAGGGGCGACTATGGCTACACCTTC